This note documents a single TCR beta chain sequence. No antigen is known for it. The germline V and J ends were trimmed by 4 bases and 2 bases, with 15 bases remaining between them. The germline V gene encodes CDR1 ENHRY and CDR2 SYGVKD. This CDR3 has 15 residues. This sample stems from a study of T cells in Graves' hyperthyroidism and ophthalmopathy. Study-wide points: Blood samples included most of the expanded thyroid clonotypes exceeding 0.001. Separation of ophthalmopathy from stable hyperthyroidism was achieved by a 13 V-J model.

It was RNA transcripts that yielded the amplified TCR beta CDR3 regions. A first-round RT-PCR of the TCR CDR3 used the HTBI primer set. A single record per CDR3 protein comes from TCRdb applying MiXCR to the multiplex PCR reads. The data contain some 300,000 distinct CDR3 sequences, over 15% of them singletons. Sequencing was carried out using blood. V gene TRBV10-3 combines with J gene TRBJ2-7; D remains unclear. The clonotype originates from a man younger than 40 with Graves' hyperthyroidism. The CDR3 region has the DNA TGTGCCATCAGTGTTCAGATACAGACCCCCTACGAGCAGTACTTC. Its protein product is CAISVQIQTPYEQYF.